This entry is about one TCR beta chain. What it recognizes is unknown. These data originate in a study of glioma-infiltrating T cells. The trim removed 0 bases at V and 0 bases at J, leaving 13 bases unmatched. The CDR3 loop spans 20 amino acids. Germline V gene data show CDR1 as MGHRA and CDR2 as YSYEKL. Study-level findings and limits: Non-neoplastic patients had below-expected tissue-blood divergence, while all gliomas exceeded expectation. Only very few CDR3 sequences appeared in both tissue and blood.

Amplification of TCR alpha and beta CDR3 regions from RNA used iRepertoire nested multiplex PCR. For one-step reverse transcription and amplification, about 90-400 ng of tissue mRNA or PBMC total RNA was used. TCRdb recomputed calls from the multiplex PCR reads with MiXCR, one row per CDR3 protein. The sample records around 180,000 distinct CDR3 sequences, roughly two fifths being singletons. The sequencing input was glioma tissue, nonneoplastic brain tissue, or PBMCs (not recorded which). The chain combines TRBV4-1 with TRBJ2-1; the match to TRBD2 covers 8 bases. This TCR was sampled from a human donor with low-grade glioma or glioblastoma, undergoing nonglioma brain surgery, or in good health (not recorded which). The CDR3, as DNA: TGCGCCAGCAGCCAAGACCTGCGGCTAGCGGGCCCCAGCTCCTACAATGAGCAGTTCTTC. It translates to CASSQDLRLAGPSSYNEQFF.